This entry lists 18 T cell receptor beta chains sequenced from one sample in a study of blood T cell repertoires in COVID-19. Clones were sequenced by immunoSEQ multiplex PCR, and TCRdb holds only the in-frame ones, with some missing. The table lists fewer than 150,000 clones, 84% of them singletons, with 1.5% to 2% in the top ten. Sequencing input: PBMCs or T cells enriched from blood (not recorded which). These TCRs come from a woman between 18 and 30 years old who had been exposed to COVID-19.

The V and J genes are TRBV3-1 (or the pseudogene TRBV3-2) and TRBJ1-2; no firm D call. V gave up 1 base and J gave up 0 bases, with 9 bases separating them. The CDR3 extends over 15 amino acids. From germline, CDR1 is LGHDT and CDR2 YNNKEL (reference sequence). DNA of the CDR3: TGTGCCAGCAGCCAAGTGTCAGGCGCTAACTATGGCTACACCTTC. Translation gives CASSQVSGANYGYTF.

The V gene is TRBV7-2, the J gene TRBJ1-2, with 10 bases that match TRBD1. This CDR3 is built from 14 residues. With V trimmed by 5 bases and J by 5 bases, 5 bases remained unmatched. In germline, CDR1 is SGHTA, CDR2 FQGNSA. The CDR3 DNA is TGTGCCAGCAGCCCTGGGACAGGGGAGTATGGCTACACCTTC. This codes for CASSPGTGEYGYTF.

The chain recombines TRBV18 with TRBJ1-2, with D hard to call. Trimming removed 2 bases from V and 4 bases from J, with 8 bases in between. From germline, CDR1 is KGHSH and CDR2 LQKENI. The CDR3 runs to 13 residues. The DNA of the CDR3 is TGTGCCAGCTCACCAGGCAGTATCTATGGCTACACCTTC. Its protein product is CASSPGSIYGYTF. Drawing the rest from reference TRBV18 and TRBJ1-2, the complete variable domain is NAGVMQNPRHLVRRRGQEARLRCSPMKGHSHVYWYRQLPEEGLKFMVYLQKENIIDESGMPKERFSAEFPKEGPSILRIQQVVRGDSAAYFCASSPGSIYGYTFGSGTRLTVV.

CDR3 bases: TGTGCCAGCAGCCCCCGGTCTGCGGGGGAGACCCAGTACTTC. Its protein is CASSPRSAGETQYF. This chain connects TRBV3-1 (or the pseudogene TRBV3-2) to TRBJ2-5, with a possible D match to TRBD2 (6 bases). The germline V and J ends were trimmed by 4 bases and 5 bases, with 14 bases remaining between them. The CDR3 sequence is 14 residues long. CDR1 is LGHDT and CDR2 is YNNKEL in the germline V gene (reference sequence).

The chain combines TRBV28 with TRBJ2-2, with D possibly matching TRBD2 (6 bases). Germline V gene lookup returns CDR1 MDHEN and CDR2 SYDVKM. V was pared by 6 bases and J by 7 bases, with 18 bases between. This CDR3 is built from 15 residues. The CDR3 DNA reads TGTGCCAGCAGCGAGGGAGGAAAGGAGGGCGGGGAGCTGTTTTTT. Translated, it gives CASSEGGKEGGELFF. The full variable domain, completed using reference TRBV28 and TRBJ2-2, is DVKVTQSSRYLVKRTGEKVFLECVQDMDHENMFWYRQDPGLGLRLIYFSYDVKMKEKGDIPEGYSVSREKKERFSLILESASTNQTSMYLCASSEGGKEGGELFFGEGSRLTVL.

DNA for the CDR3: TGTGCCAGCAGTTACACAGCCGGGATGACCTACGAGCAGTACTTC. It codes for CASSYTAGMTYEQYF. The gene calls are TRBV6-5 and TRBJ2-7; D is possibly TRBD2 (5 bases). V was shortened by 2 bases and J by 2 bases, with 13 bases between the two germline ends. Germline V gene data show CDR1 as MNHEY and CDR2 as SVGAGI. CDR3 length: 15 amino acids.

The CDR3: CASSTGTGELFF. The CDR3 coding sequence is TGCGCCAGCAGCACGGGTACCGGGGAGCTGTTTTTT. The rearrangement links TRBV5-1 to TRBJ2-2; the D is unclear. V shed 4 bases and J shed 5 bases, with 6 bases lying between them. This CDR3 comprises 12 residues. Germline values: CDR1 SGHRS, CDR2 YFSETQ.

J is TRBJ1-6 and V is TRBV9, with TRBD1 matching over 8 bases. The V and J ends lost 3 bases and 9 bases, in that order; junction bases with no gene match: 8. CDR1 and CDR2 (germline): SGDLS, YYNGEE. The CDR3 totals 15 residues. The CDR3 loop reads CASSGTTGALSPLHF. The CDR3 region has the DNA TGTGCCAGCAGCGGGACGACAGGGGCGCTTTCACCCCTCCACTTT.

This clone appeared a few times. This sequence joins TRBV6-2 or TRBV6-3 and TRBJ1-3; D remains unclear. The CDR3 covers 16 residues. Germline V gives CDR1 MNHEY, CDR2 SVGEGT. The V end lost 5 bases, the J end lost 1 base, and 15 bases lay between the germline ends. CDR3 sequence: CASSGLTYESGNTIYF. CDR3 sequence (DNA): TGTGCCAGCAGTGGACTGACATACGAATCTGGAAACACCATATATTTT.

V gene TRBV30 combines with J gene TRBJ1-2, with D uncertain. Germline CDR1 and CDR2: GTSNPN and SVGIG (reference sequence). V lost 3 bases to trimming and J lost 9 bases, with 8 bases between them. This CDR3 region has 10 residues. The CDR3, as DNA: TGTGCCTGGAGGCGGGCTAGCTACACCTTC. Protein sequence: CAWRRASYTF. Looking up the rest from reference TRBV30 and TRBJ1-2 gives the full variable domain: SQTIHQWPATLVQPVGSPLSLECTVEGTSNPNLYWYRQAAGRGLQLLFYSVGIGQISSEVPQNLSASRPQDRQFILSSKKLLLSDSGFYLCAWRRASYTFGSGTRLTVV.

The chain uses TRBV15 and TRBJ2-1; D unresolved. V lost 1 base and J 0 bases, leaving 7 bases between the germline ends. Per germline, CDR1 LNHNV and CDR2 YYDKDF (reference sequence). The CDR3 sequence is 15 residues long. The CDR3 DNA is TGTGCCACCAGCAGAGGCGGCAGCTCCTACAATGAGCAGTTCTTC. Protein sequence: CATSRGGSSYNEQFF.

This clone appeared once. Within the sample, other DNA sequences also encode this same CDR3. The rearrangement joins TRBV19 to TRBJ1-1; the D is unclear. V gave up 1 base and J gave up 4 bases, with 7 bases separating them. The CDR3 spans 13 residues. In germline, CDR1 is LNHDA, CDR2 SQIVND (reference sequence). This CDR3 reads CASSIGVGTEAFF. CDR3 in DNA: TGTGCCAGTAGTATAGGCGTCGGCACTGAAGCTTTCTTT.

This rearrangement joins TRBV19 to TRBJ2-6, with TRBD2 matching over 9 bases. The trim removed 7 bases at V and 2 bases at J, leaving 6 bases unmatched. The CDR3 runs to 16 residues. CDR1 is LNHDA, CDR2 SQIVND, per germline (reference sequence). For the CDR3, the DNA is TGTGCCAGTAAGAAGCGGGAGGAAGCTGGGGCCAACGTCCTGACTTTC. This codes for CASKKREEAGANVLTF.

The chain uses TRBV11-2 and TRBJ2-1; tentative D call: TRBD2 (5 bases). The V and J ends lost 4 bases and 10 bases respectively, with 20 bases between them. The CDR3 is 15 amino acids. CDR1 SGHAT and CDR2 FQNNGV come from the germline V gene. This CDR3 is CASSSPGLLQWEQFF. The CDR3 coding sequence is TGTGCCAGCAGCTCCCCCGGACTCCTTCAATGGGAGCAGTTCTTC. Supplemented by reference TRBV11-2 and TRBJ2-1, the full variable domain reads EAGVAQSPRYKIIEKRQSVAFWCNPISGHATLYWYQQILGQGPKLLIQFQNNGVVDDSQLPKDRFSAERLKGVDSTLKIQPAKLEDSAVYLCASSSPGLLQWEQFFGPGTRLTVL.

The chain uses TRBV11-1 and TRBJ2-7; 11 bases match TRBD2. This CDR3 has 15 residues. V gave up 3 bases and J gave up 2 bases; unmatched junction bases: 3. The V gene's germline CDR1 is SGHAT and CDR2 FQDESV (reference sequence). The CDR3 reads CASSFVLAGAYEQYF. CDR3 nucleotide sequence: TGTGCCAGCAGCTTCGTACTAGCGGGGGCCTACGAGCAGTACTTC.

The rearrangement links TRBV7-3 to TRBJ2-1; D is ambiguous. Germline lookup yields CDR1 SGHTA and CDR2 FQGTGA. CDR3 length equals 14 residues. Trimming shortened V by 1 base and J by 8 bases, and 12 bases separated the two germline ends. The CDR3 DNA reads as TGTGCCAGCAGCTTAAATCCCTACGCGGATGAGCAGTTCTTC. It yields the protein CASSLNPYADEQFF.

The CDR3 DNA reads as TGTGCCTGGAGTGTAGGGGGCCAGGGGCGCAATCAGCCCCAGCATTTT. Translating it yields CAWSVGGQGRNQPQHF. J is TRBJ1-5 and V is TRBV30, with 7 bases matching TRBD1. V was pared by 0 bases and J by 2 bases, with 7 bases of the junction left unmatched. This CDR3 comprises 16 residues. Germline assignment: CDR1 GTSNPN and CDR2 SVGIG (reference sequence).

V usage is TRBV10-3 and J usage is TRBJ1-6; 7 bases agree with TRBD1. V trimming: 4 bases; J trimming: 11 bases; junction bases outside the gene matches: 2. CDR1 ENHRY and CDR2 SYGVKD come from the germline V gene. CDR3 length: 12 residues. For the CDR3, the DNA is TGTGCCATCAGTGTGACAGGGACACCCCTCCACTTT. It specifies CAISVTGTPLHF.